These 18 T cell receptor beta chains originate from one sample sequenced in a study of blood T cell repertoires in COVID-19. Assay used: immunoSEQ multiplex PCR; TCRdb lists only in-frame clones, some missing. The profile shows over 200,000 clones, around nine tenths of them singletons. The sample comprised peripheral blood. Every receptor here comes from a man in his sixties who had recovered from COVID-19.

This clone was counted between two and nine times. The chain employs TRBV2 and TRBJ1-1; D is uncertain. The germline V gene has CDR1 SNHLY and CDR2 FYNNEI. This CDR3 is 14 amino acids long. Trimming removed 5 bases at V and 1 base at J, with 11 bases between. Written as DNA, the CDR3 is TGTGCCAGCAGTTTGGCCAGAACGAACACTGAAGCTTTCTTT. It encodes CASSLARTNTEAFF.

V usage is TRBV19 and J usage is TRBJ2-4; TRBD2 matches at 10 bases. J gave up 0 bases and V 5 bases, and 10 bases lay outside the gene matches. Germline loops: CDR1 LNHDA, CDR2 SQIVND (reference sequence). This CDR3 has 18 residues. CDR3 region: CASSWGPGLAVAKNIQYF. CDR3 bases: TGTGCCAGTAGTTGGGGCCCCGGACTAGCGGTAGCCAAAAACATTCAGTACTTC.

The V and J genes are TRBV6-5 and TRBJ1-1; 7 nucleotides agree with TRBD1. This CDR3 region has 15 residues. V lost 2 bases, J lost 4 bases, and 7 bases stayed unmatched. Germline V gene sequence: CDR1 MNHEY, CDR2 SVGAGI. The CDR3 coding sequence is TGTGCCAGCAGTTACGAGCCAGGGGGACGCACTGAAGCTTTCTTT. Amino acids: CASSYEPGGRTEAFF.

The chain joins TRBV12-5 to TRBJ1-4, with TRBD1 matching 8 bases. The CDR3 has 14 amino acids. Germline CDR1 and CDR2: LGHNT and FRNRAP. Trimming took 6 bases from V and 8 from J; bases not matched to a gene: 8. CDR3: CASGPETGVEKLFF. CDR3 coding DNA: TGTGCTAGTGGCCCCGAGACAGGGGTAGAAAAACTGTTTTTT. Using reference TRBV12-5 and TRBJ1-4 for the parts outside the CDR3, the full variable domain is DARVTQTPRHKVTEMGQEVTMRCQPILGHNTVFWYRQTMMQGLELLAYFRNRAPLDDSGMPKDRFSAEMPDATLATLKIQPSEPRDSAVYFCASGPETGVEKLFFGSGTQLSVL.

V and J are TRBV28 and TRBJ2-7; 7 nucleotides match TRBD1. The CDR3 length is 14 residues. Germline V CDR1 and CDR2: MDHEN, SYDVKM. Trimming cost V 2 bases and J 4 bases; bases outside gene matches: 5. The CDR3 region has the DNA TGTGCCAGCAGTTTAAGTACAGGGGTTTACGAGCAGTACTTC. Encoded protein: CASSLSTGVYEQYF.

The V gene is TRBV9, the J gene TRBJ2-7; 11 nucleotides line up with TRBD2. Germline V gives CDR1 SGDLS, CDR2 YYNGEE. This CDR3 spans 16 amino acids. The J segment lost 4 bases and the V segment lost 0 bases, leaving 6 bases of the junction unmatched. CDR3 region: CASSVAASGRKYEQYF. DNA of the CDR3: TGTGCCAGCAGCGTAGCAGCTAGCGGGAGGAAGTACGAGCAGTACTTC.

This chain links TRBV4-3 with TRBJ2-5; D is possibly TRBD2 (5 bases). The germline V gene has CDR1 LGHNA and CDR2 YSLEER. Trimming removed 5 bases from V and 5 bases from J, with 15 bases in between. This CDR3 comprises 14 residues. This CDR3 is CASSSQVRRETQYF. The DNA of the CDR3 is TGCGCCAGCAGCTCCCAGGTTAGGAGGGAGACCCAGTACTTC.

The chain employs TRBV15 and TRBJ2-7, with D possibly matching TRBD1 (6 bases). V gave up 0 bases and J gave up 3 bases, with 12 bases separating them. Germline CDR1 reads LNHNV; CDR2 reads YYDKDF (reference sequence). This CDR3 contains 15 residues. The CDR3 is CATSRDRGGDYEQYF. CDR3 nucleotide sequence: TGTGCCACCAGCAGAGACAGGGGTGGGGACTACGAGCAGTACTTC.

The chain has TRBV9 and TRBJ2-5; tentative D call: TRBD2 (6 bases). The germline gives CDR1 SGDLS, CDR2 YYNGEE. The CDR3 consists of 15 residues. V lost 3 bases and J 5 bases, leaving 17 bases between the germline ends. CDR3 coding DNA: TGTGCCAGCAGCGCCGGGGGAAGGGCGGCGGAGACCCAGTACTTC. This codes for CASSAGGRAAETQYF.

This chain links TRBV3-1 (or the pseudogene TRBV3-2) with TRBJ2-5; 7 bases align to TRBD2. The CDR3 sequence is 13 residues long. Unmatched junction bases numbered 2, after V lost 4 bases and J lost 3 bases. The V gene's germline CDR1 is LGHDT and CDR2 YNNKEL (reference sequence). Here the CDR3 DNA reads TGTGCCAGCAGCCGAAGCGGGGAAGAGACCCAGTACTTC. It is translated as CASSRSGEETQYF.

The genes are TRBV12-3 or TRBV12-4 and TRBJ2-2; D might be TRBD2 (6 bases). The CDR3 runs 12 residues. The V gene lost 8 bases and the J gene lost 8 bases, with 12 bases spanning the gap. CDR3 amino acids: CASGGRGGELFF. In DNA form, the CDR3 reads TGTGCCAGCGGAGGGCGTGGGGGGGAGCTGTTTTTT.

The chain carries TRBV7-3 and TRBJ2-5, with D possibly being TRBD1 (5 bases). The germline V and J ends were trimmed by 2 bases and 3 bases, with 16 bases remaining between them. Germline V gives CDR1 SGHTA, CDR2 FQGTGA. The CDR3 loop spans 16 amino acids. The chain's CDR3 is CASSLGLLGEKETQYF. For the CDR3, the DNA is TGTGCCAGCAGCTTAGGGTTATTAGGGGAAAAAGAGACCCAGTACTTC.

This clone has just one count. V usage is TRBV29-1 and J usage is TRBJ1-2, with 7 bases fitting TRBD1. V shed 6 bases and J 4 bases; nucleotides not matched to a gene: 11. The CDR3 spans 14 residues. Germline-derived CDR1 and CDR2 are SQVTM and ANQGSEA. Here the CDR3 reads CSVRDREVSYGYTF. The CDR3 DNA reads TGCAGCGTCCGAGACAGGGAAGTAAGCTATGGCTACACCTTC.

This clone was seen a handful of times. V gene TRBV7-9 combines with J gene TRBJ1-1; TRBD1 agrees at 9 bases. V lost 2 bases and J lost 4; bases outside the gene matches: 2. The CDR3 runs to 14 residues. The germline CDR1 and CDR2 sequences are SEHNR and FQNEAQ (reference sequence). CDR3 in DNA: TGTGCCAGCAGCTTAACGACAGGGGGCACTGAAGCTTTCTTT. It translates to CASSLTTGGTEAFF.

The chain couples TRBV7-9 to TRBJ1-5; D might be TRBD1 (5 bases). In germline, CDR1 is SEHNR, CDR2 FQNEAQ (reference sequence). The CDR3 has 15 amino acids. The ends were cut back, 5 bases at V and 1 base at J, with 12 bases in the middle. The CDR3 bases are TGTGCCAGCAGCCTCGCGGGGGACAGCAATCAGCCCCAGCATTTT. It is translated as CASSLAGDSNQPQHF.

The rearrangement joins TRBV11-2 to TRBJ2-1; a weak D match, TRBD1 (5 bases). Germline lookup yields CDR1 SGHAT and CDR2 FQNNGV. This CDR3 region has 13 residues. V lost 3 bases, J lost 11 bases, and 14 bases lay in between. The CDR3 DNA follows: TGTGCCAGCAGCTTGGGGCTCGGTAACAAGCAGTTCTTC. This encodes CASSLGLGNKQFF.

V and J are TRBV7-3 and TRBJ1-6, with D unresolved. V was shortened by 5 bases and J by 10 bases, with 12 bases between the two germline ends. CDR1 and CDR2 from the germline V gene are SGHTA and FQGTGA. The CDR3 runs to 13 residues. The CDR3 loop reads CASSPAAGSPLHF. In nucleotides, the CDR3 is TGTGCCAGCAGCCCCGCGGCCGGGTCACCCCTCCACTTT. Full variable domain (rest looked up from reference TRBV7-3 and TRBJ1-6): GAGVSQTPSNKVTEKGKYVELRCDPISGHTALYWYRQSLGQGPEFLIYFQGTGAADDSGLPNDRFFAVRPEGSVSTLKIQRTERGDSAVYLCASSPAAGSPLHFGNGTRLTVT.

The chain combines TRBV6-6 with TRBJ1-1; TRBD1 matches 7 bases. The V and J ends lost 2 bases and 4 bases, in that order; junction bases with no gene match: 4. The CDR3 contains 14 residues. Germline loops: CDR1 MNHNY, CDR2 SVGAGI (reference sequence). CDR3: CASSYGNRGTEAFF. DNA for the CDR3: TGTGCCAGCAGTTACGGGAACAGGGGCACTGAAGCTTTCTTT.